The next 25 T cell receptor beta chains were all read from a single sample in a study of a mutant IDH1 vaccine in newly diagnosed glioma. The repertoire was sequenced with immunoSEQ multiplex PCR; TCRdb's copy has only in-frame clones and lacks some. Of about 81,000 clones listed, roughly 85% are singletons. The antigens of these receptors remain unknown. Regarding time point: week 23, last vaccination. All doses held 300 ug of mutant IDH1 20-mer peptide, with topical imiquimod. Sequences were derived from PBMCs, sampled from a glioma patient whose treatment included an IDH1 peptide vaccine. These receptor sequences come from a man aged 25-40 years with glioma. Some clones in this sample may be carry-over from other donors' samples.

CDR3 sequence (DNA): TGTGCCAGCAGCTTGGGATCTCACGGGGGTTCCTACGAGCAGTACTTC. This codes for CASSLGSHGGSYEQYF. This rearrangement joins TRBV5-4 to TRBJ2-7; a possible D gene is TRBD2 (6 bases). Germline-derived CDR1 and CDR2 are SGHNT and YYREEE (reference sequence). Trimming removed 0 bases at V and 1 base at J, with 14 bases between. This CDR3 has 16 residues.

This clone was counted a single time. The chain recombines TRBV28 with TRBJ2-7, with D uncertain. Germline V gene lookup returns CDR1 MDHEN and CDR2 SYDVKM. Trimming took off 5 bases at V and 0 bases at J, with 14 bases between the two ends. The CDR3 extends over 15 amino acids. As DNA, the CDR3 is TGTGCCAGCAGTGGAAGGACGGATAGCTCCTACGAGCAGTACTTC. This sequence encodes CASSGRTDSSYEQYF.

This chain joins TRBV5-1 and TRBJ2-1; no firm D call. CDR3 size: 15 residues. CDR1 and CDR2 (germline): SGHRS, YFSETQ. V lost 1 base and J lost 4, with 12 bases in between. The CDR3: CASSLKGPAYNEQFF. The CDR3 DNA is TGCGCCAGCAGCTTGAAAGGACCGGCGTACAATGAGCAGTTCTTC.

V and J are TRBV18 and TRBJ2-1; perhaps TRBD2 as D (5 bases). The CDR3 consists of 13 residues. Trimming took off 8 bases at V and 8 bases at J, with 16 bases between the two ends. The germline CDR1 and CDR2 sequences are KGHSH and LQKENI. CDR3 region: CASTEEALDEQFF. The DNA of the CDR3 is TGTGCCAGCACAGAGGAGGCGTTGGATGAGCAGTTCTTC. The complete variable domain, with remaining parts taken from reference TRBV18 and TRBJ2-1, reads NAGVMQNPRHLVRRRGQEARLRCSPMKGHSHVYWYRQLPEEGLKFMVYLQKENIIDESGMPKERFSAEFPKEGPSILRIQQVVRGDSAAYFCASTEEALDEQFFGPGTRLTVL.

This chain connects TRBV10-3 to TRBJ1-1; 7 bases line up with TRBD1. The V segment lost 10 bases and the J segment 4 bases; nucleotides outside the gene matches: 9. This CDR3 comprises 13 residues. Per germline, CDR1 ENHRY and CDR2 SYGVKD. CDR3 loop: CATQLDRVTEAFF. The CDR3 DNA sequence: TGTGCCACCCAACTAGACAGGGTCACTGAAGCTTTCTTT.

This rearrangement joins TRBV4-1 to TRBJ2-3; TRBD1 might be the D (7 bases). The CDR3 covers 15 residues. Germline CDR1 and CDR2: MGHRA and YSYEKL. V was clipped by 1 base and J by 4 bases, with 12 bases between them. The CDR3 loop reads CASSQGQGEADTQYF. The CDR3 DNA reads TGCGCCAGCAGCCAAGGGCAGGGGGAGGCAGATACGCAGTATTTT.

The rearrangement links TRBV2 to TRBJ1-2; the D gene is possibly TRBD1 (5 bases). CDR1 is SNHLY, CDR2 FYNNEI, per germline. This CDR3 has 12 amino acids. The germline V and J ends were trimmed by 4 bases and 7 bases, with 10 bases remaining between them. Written as DNA, the CDR3 is TGTGCCAGCAGTGGGACCAGGGTTGGCTACACCTTC. Encoded protein: CASSGTRVGYTF. The variable domain in full, with the rest retrieved from reference TRBV2 and TRBJ1-2, is EPEVTQTPSHQVTQMGQEVILRCVPISNHLYFYWYRQILGQKVEFLVSFYNNEISEKSEIFDDQFSVERPDGSNFTLKIRSTKLEDSAMYFCASSGTRVGYTFGSGTRLTVV.

The chain joins TRBV29-1 to TRBJ2-1; D remains unclear. Germline V lookup: CDR1 SQVTM, CDR2 ANQGSEA. Trimming cost V 4 bases and J 8 bases, with 15 bases left between them. The CDR3 loop spans 13 amino acids. The chain's CDR3 is CSVGAPLVDEQFF. CDR3 coding DNA: TGCAGCGTTGGGGCGCCCCTTGTCGATGAGCAGTTCTTC.

The chain joins TRBV9 to TRBJ2-1, with D tentatively TRBD2 (6 bases). The V end lost 3 bases, the J end lost 7 bases, and 11 bases lay between the germline ends. The CDR3 consists of 13 residues. Germline CDR1 is SGDLS and CDR2 is YYNGEE. CDR3 nucleotide sequence: TGTGCCAGCAGCGCCGGGAGTTCGAATGAGCAGTTCTTC. This translates into CASSAGSSNEQFF.

The chain links TRBV7-3 to TRBJ1-1; no definite D call. The CDR3 runs to 16 residues. Germline assignment: CDR1 SGHTA and CDR2 FQGTGA. Between the trimmed V and J ends, which lost 1 base and 0 bases, there was a span of 12 bases. CDR3 coding DNA: TGTGCCAGCAGCTTAAAAGACGGTCGAATGAACACTGAAGCTTTCTTT. As protein: CASSLKDGRMNTEAFF.

The V and J genes are TRBV7-2 and TRBJ2-2; unclear D gene. There are 15 residues in the CDR3. The V end was cut by 1 base, the J end by 2 bases, with 8 bases between. CDR1 is SGHTA, CDR2 FQGNSA, per germline. CDR3 in DNA: TGTGCCAGCAGCTTAGGCACGGCTAACACCGGGGAGCTGTTTTTT. Translating it yields CASSLGTANTGELFF. Looking up the rest from reference TRBV7-2 and TRBJ2-2 gives the full variable domain: GAGVSQSPSNKVTEKGKDVELRCDPISGHTALYWYRQSLGQGLEFLIYFQGNSAPDKSGLPSDRFSAERTGGSVSTLTIQRTQQEDSAVYLCASSLGTANTGELFFGEGSRLTVL.

The CDR3: CASSDIGEMNTEAFF. CDR3 sequence (DNA): TGTGCCAGCAGTGATATCGGTGAAATGAACACTGAAGCTTTCTTT. V gene TRBV6-1 combines with J gene TRBJ1-1, with D uncertain. Trimming shortened V by 3 bases and J by 0 bases, and 11 bases separated the two germline ends. The V gene's germline CDR1 is MNHNS and CDR2 SASEGT. CDR3 length equals 15 residues.

The CDR3 protein is CATSRDRGTSYNEQFF. As DNA, the CDR3 is TGTGCCACCAGCAGAGATCGGGGGACTTCCTACAATGAGCAGTTCTTC. The gene calls are TRBV15 and TRBJ2-1, with D possibly being TRBD2 (6 bases). This CDR3 comprises 16 residues. From germline, CDR1 is LNHNV and CDR2 YYDKDF (reference sequence). Trimming removed 0 bases at V and 1 base at J, with 10 bases between.

The chain has TRBV4-3 and TRBJ1-2, with D possibly being TRBD1 (5 bases). Germline CDR1 and CDR2: LGHNA and YSLEER. V was pared by 0 bases and J by 4 bases, with 15 bases between. The CDR3 has 16 residues. The CDR3 region is CASSQDSSGVGYGYTF. CDR3 sequence (DNA): TGCGCCAGCAGCCAAGATTCGTCGGGGGTAGGCTATGGCTACACCTTC.

The rearrangement uses TRBV2 and TRBJ1-1; tentative D call: TRBD1 (5 bases). CDR3 length equals 14 residues. Germline loops: CDR1 SNHLY, CDR2 FYNNEI. The germline V and J ends were trimmed by 3 bases and 5 bases, with 13 bases remaining between them. CDR3 nucleotides: TGTGCCAGCAGTGAGGGGACCGTGGTTACTGAAGCTTTCTTT. It encodes CASSEGTVVTEAFF. The entire variable domain, with the rest obtained from reference TRBV2 and TRBJ1-1, is as follows: EPEVTQTPSHQVTQMGQEVILRCVPISNHLYFYWYRQILGQKVEFLVSFYNNEISEKSEIFDDQFSVERPDGSNFTLKIRSTKLEDSAMYFCASSEGTVVTEAFFGQGTRLTVV.

V is TRBV5-6 and J is TRBJ2-7; D possibly corresponds to TRBD1 (6 bases). V shed 2 bases and J shed 6 bases, with 18 bases lying between them. This CDR3 is 15 amino acids long. Germline CDR1 is SGHDT and CDR2 is YYEEEE. CDR3 region: CASSLVGTRRVEQYF. Written as DNA, the CDR3 is TGTGCCAGCAGCTTAGTTGGGACAAGGCGGGTCGAGCAGTACTTC. Combining the CDR3 with reference TRBV5-6 and TRBJ2-7 gives the whole variable domain DAGVTQSPTHLIKTRGQQVTLRCSPKSGHDTVSWYQQALGQGPQFIFQYYEEEERQRGNFPDRFSGHQFPNYSSELNVNALLLGDSALYLCASSLVGTRRVEQYFGPGTRLTVT.

This clone was recorded once. The CDR3 DNA reads as TGTGCCAGCAGTTTACGGGGACAGGGAATTCAGCCCCAGCATTTT. Translation gives CASSLRGQGIQPQHF. This rearrangement joins TRBV28 to TRBJ1-5; 9 bases are a match to TRBD1. CDR3 size: 15 residues. Germline V CDR1 and CDR2: MDHEN, SYDVKM. V dropped 2 bases and J dropped 6; count of bases not matched to a gene: 5.

The chain recombines TRBV11-2 with TRBJ2-5, with unresolved D. CDR1 SGHAT and CDR2 FQNNGV come from the germline V gene. The CDR3 has 14 residues. V lost 1 base and J 4 bases, leaving 10 bases between the germline ends. For the CDR3, the DNA is TGTGCCAGCAGCTTAGTACAGACTCTAGAGACCCAGTACTTC. Translated, it gives CASSLVQTLETQYF. The full variable domain, its missing parts supplied by reference TRBV11-2 and TRBJ2-5, is EAGVAQSPRYKIIEKRQSVAFWCNPISGHATLYWYQQILGQGPKLLIQFQNNGVVDDSQLPKDRFSAERLKGVDSTLKIQPAKLEDSAVYLCASSLVQTLETQYFGPGTRLLVL.

The rearrangement links TRBV18 to TRBJ1-1, with 7 positions matching TRBD1. V was clipped by 4 bases and J by 7 bases; unmatched bases: 6. Germline CDR1 is KGHSH and CDR2 is LQKENI. The CDR3 extends over 13 amino acids. Here the CDR3 DNA reads TGTGCCAGCTCACTCAAGACAGGGATTGAAGCTTTCTTT. Protein: CASSLKTGIEAFF.

J is TRBJ1-1 and V is TRBV7-9; maybe TRBD1 (5 bases). Germline V gene data show CDR1 as SEHNR and CDR2 as FQNEAQ (reference sequence). The CDR3 runs 16 residues. V lost 5 bases, J lost 0 bases, and 16 bases lay in between. The CDR3 DNA reads as TGTGCCAGCAGCACGAGGATCGGACAAATGAACACTGAAGCTTTCTTT. Translating it yields CASSTRIGQMNTEAFF.

V usage is TRBV30 and J usage is TRBJ1-2; 10 bases align to TRBD1. Germline V lookup: CDR1 GTSNPN, CDR2 SVGIG (reference sequence). With 1 base clipped from V and 3 bases from J, the junction kept 2 bases outside the gene matches. CDR3 length: 14 amino acids. The CDR3 DNA reads TGTGCCTGGAGTGGTGGGACAGGGGACTATGGCTACACCTTC. This codes for CAWSGGTGDYGYTF.

This chain's CDR3 is CASSQVVGQNNSPLHF. As DNA, the CDR3 is TGCGCCAGCAGCCAAGTCGTAGGACAGAATAATTCACCCCTCCACTTT. This rearrangement joins TRBV4-3 to TRBJ1-6; the D gene is possibly TRBD1 (6 bases). Trimming cost V 1 base and J 5 bases, with 12 bases left between them. This CDR3 has 16 residues. Germline values: CDR1 LGHNA, CDR2 YSLEER.

This rearrangement joins TRBV4-3 to TRBJ2-3; TRBD1 agrees at 8 bases. There are 17 residues in the CDR3. V was pared by 0 bases and J by 0 bases, with 5 bases of the junction left unmatched. Germline lookup yields CDR1 LGHNA and CDR2 YSLEER. CDR3 loop: CASSQDRTGRSTDTQYF. The CDR3 bases are TGCGCCAGCAGCCAAGATCGGACAGGGCGTAGCACAGATACGCAGTATTTT.

The chain employs TRBV5-4 and TRBJ2-7; 9 nucleotides match TRBD1. The CDR3 has 14 residues. The junction had 7 bases not matched to a gene; V was cut back by 4 bases and J by 5 bases. Germline V gene sequence: CDR1 SGHNT, CDR2 YYREEE (reference sequence). In nucleotides, the CDR3 is TGTGCCAGCAGCGCGGGACAGGGTGGGGACGAGCAGTACTTC. It yields the protein CASSAGQGGDEQYF.

The chain is built from TRBV18 and TRBJ1-1, with D possibly being TRBD1 (6 bases). From germline, CDR1 is KGHSH and CDR2 LQKENI. The CDR3 has 15 amino acids. Trimming shortened V by 0 bases and J by 3 bases, and 11 bases separated the two germline ends. The CDR3 DNA sequence: TGTGCCAGCTCACCACCGGACAGCGGTTACACTGAAGCTTTCTTT. It translates to CASSPPDSGYTEAFF.